This TCR beta chain was retrieved from a study of molecular identifiers for immune sequencing clone quantification. This clonotype was found many times. TCRdb reprocessed the PCR reads with MiXCR, giving one entry per CDR3 protein. The data contain under 650,000 distinct CDR3 sequences, 20% of them singletons. This CDR3 comprises 16 residues. Between the trimmed V and J ends, which lost 2 bases and 3 bases, there was a span of 13 bases. Germline-derived CDR1 and CDR2 are SGHVS and FNYEAQ. This TCR was recovered from a human donor in good health. Some libraries in this study had Jurkat cell RNA spiked in. Sequenced sample: naive CD8+ T cells from blood, with Jurkat cell RNA spiked in. Subset meaning: FACS-sorted CD8+CD4-CCR7+CD45RA+ naive T cells. This chain uses TRBV7-6 with TRBJ1-4; D ambiguous. The CDR3 is CASSLSSYHANEKLFF. The CDR3 DNA reads TGTGCCAGCAGCTTATCGTCCTACCACGCTAATGAAAAACTGTTTTTT.